Detailed here is one T cell receptor beta chain. The antigen remains unidentified. Gene names denote mouse genes. The read falls 4 residues short of the CDR3 end, and the missing part is taken from the germline J gene. Extracted RNA was reverse transcribed, and the resulting cDNA served as sequencing template. Profiled with immunoSEQ multiplex PCR; TCRdb holds only in-frame clones, not every one. The sample has about 110,000 clones, none seen only once. CDR3 size: 16 residues. Germline assignment: CDR1 MNHDT and CDR2 YYDKIL. With 0 bases clipped from V and 0 bases from J, the junction kept 2 bases outside the gene matches. These data originate in a study of CD8+ T cells in alopecia areata. Findings and limits, study-wide: Higher clonality was seen in lesional scalp than in normal scalp, especially in alopecia totalis/universalis.

Input material: lesional skin. V and J are TRBV17 and TRBJ2-5; 8 nucleotides agree with TRBD2. This TCR derives from a C3H/HeJ mouse with alopecia areata. Mice of this strain are of MHC haplotype H2-k. The DNA read from the CDR3 is TGTGCTAGCAGTAGAGACTGGGGGGATAACCAAGAC. Its translation is CASSRDWGDNQD. The whole CDR3 sequence reads CASSRDWGDNQDTQYF.